Given below is one T cell receptor beta chain in context. Its antigen is not identified. The CDR3 extends over 14 amino acids. Germline values: CDR1 SGHTA, CDR2 FQGNSA. Between the trimmed V and J ends, which lost 2 bases and 5 bases, there was a span of 12 bases. As it was prepared, the TCRbeta library received unique molecular identifiers. TCRdb re-called the PCR reads through MiXCR, storing one row per CDR3 protein. The sample has some 600,000 distinct CDR3 sequences; around 13% are singletons. This sample is drawn from a study of T-cell reconstitution after alpha-beta-depleted transplantation in children. Findings and caveats of the study: T-cell counts and diversity at one year following transplant were attributed mainly to newly produced T cells. The study reportedly traced alpha-beta T cells about two months after transplant to several hundred expanded graft clones.

The V and J genes are TRBV7-2 and TRBJ2-5; the D gene could be TRBD1 or TRBD2 (5 bases each). The sequence was obtained from a male patient younger than 18 who had a stem cell transplant for acute myeloid leukemia, so the T cells may come from the graft donor. The material was PBMCs, mostly from graft donor cells, obtained 360 days after TCRalphabeta/CD19-depleted stem cell transplant. CDR3 coding DNA: TGTGCCAGCAGCTTAAAGGGGAGTGTGGAGACCCAGTACTTC. It encodes CASSLKGSVETQYF.